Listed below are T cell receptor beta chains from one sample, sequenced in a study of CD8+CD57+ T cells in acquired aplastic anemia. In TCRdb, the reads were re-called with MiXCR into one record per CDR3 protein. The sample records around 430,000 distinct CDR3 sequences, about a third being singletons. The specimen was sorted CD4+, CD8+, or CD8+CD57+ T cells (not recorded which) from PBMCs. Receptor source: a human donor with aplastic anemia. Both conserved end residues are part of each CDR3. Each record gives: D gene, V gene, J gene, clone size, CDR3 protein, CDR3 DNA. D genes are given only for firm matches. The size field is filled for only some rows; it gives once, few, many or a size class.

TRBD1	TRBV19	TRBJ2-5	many	CASSKTGDQETQYF	TGTGCCAGTAGTAAGACAGGGGACCAAGAGACCCAGTACTTC
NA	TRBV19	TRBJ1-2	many	CASSTSGSSPRGYTF	TGTGCCAGTAGTACCAGCGGGTCCTCCCCGCGGGGCTACACCTTC
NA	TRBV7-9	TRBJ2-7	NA	CASSQLDGQFEQYF	TGTGCCAGCTCCCAGCTCGATGGACAGTTCGAGCAGTACTTC
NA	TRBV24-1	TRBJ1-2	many	CATSGGGLAYGYTF	TGTGCCACCTCAGGAGGAGGGCTAGCCTATGGCTACACCTTC
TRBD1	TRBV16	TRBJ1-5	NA	CARGTGRHQPQHF	TGTGCCCGTGGGACAGGGAGGCATCAGCCCCAGCATTTT
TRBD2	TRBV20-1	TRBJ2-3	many	CSARDSSGSTDTQYF	TGCAGTGCTAGAGATTCTAGCGGAAGCACAGATACGCAGTATTTT
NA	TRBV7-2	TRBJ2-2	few	CASSFSSWGGELFF	TGTGCCAGCAGCTTTAGCAGTTGGGGCGGGGAGCTGTTTTTT
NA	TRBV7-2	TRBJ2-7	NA	CASSHLGEQYF	TGTGCCAGCAGCCACCTCGGCGAGCAGTACTTC
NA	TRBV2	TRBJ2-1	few	CASRAPFGNNEQFF	TGTGCCAGCAGGGCCCCGTTCGGGAACAATGAGCAGTTCTTC
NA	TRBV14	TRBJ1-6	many	CASSATGFSPLHF	TGTGCCAGCAGCGCTACAGGGTTTTCACCCCTCCACTTT
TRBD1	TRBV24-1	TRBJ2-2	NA	CATSDSTGNFFDTGELFF	TGTGCCACCAGTGATTCGACAGGGAATTTCTTTGACACCGGGGAGCTGTTTTTT
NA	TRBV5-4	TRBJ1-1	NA	CASSFTAGGTEAFF	TGTGCCAGCAGTTTTACTGCCGGGGGGACTGAAGCTTTCTTT
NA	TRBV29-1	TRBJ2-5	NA	CSHSFGTGNQETQYF	TGCAGCCACTCGTTCGGGACGGGCAACCAAGAGACCCAGTACTTC
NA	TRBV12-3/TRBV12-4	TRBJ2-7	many	CASSFGGNEQYF	TGTGCCAGCAGTTTTGGTGGTAACGAGCAGTACTTC
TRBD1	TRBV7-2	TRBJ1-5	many	CATTSGTGNQPQHF	TGTGCCACCACCTCCGGGACAGGAAATCAGCCCCAGCATTTT
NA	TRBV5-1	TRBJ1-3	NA	CASSLGPQGSGNTIYF	TGCGCCAGCAGCTTGGGCCCACAGGGCTCTGGAAACACCATATATTTT
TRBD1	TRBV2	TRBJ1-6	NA	CASTATGTGLSPLHF	TGTGCCAGCACCGCGACCGGGACAGGGCTTTCACCCCTCCACTTT
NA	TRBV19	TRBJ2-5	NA	CASSKAGEETQYF	TGTGCCAGTAGCAAGGCAGGAGAAGAGACCCAGTACTTC
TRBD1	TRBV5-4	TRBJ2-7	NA	CASSANRGTSAYEQYF	TGTGCCAGCAGCGCAAACAGGGGGACATCGGCATACGAGCAGTACTTC
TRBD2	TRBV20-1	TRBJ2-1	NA	CSARGTSSYNEQFF	TGCAGTGCTAGAGGGACTAGCTCCTACAATGAGCAGTTCTTC
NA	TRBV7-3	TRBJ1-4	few	CASSSGTSTNEKLFF	TGTGCCAGCAGCTCAGGGACATCAACTAATGAAAAACTGTTTTTT
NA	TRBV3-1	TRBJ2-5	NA	CASSHPGPEETQYF	TGTGCCAGCAGCCATCCCGGGCCTGAAGAGACCCAGTACTTC
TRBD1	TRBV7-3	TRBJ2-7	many	CASSLTPPITGAEVEQYF	TGTGCCAGCAGCTTAACCCCGCCCATAACAGGGGCTGAGGTCGAGCAGTACTTC
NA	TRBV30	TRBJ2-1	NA	CAWSRYSNEQFF	TGTGCCTGGAGTCGTTATTCCAATGAGCAGTTCTTC
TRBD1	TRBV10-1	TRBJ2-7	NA	CASSGQGYPYEQYF	TGCGCCAGCAGCGGACAGGGTTACCCCTACGAGCAGTACTTC
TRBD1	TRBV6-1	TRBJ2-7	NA	CASRPPGDRTYEQYF	TGTGCCAGCAGACCGCCCGGGGACAGGACCTACGAGCAGTACTTC
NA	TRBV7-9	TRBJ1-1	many	CASSAGIGMWAFF	TGTGCCAGCAGCGCCGGGATAGGCATGTGGGCTTTCTTT
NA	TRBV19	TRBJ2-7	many	CASRKAADSYEQYF	TGTGCCAGCAGGAAGGCAGCGGACTCCTACGAGCAGTACTTC
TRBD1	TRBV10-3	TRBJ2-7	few	CASRGTGVYEQYF	TGTGCCAGCCGAGGGACAGGGGTCTACGAGCAGTACTTC
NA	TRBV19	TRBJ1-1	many	CASSISGARTEAFF	TGTGCCAGTAGTATCTCGGGGGCGCGAACTGAAGCTTTCTTT
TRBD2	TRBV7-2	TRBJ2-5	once	CASSRKAGTSETQHF	TGTGCCAGCAGCCGTAAAGCGGGAACTTCGGAGACCCAGCACTTC
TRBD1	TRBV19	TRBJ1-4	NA	CASKNYPGQGYEKLFF	TGTGCCAGTAAGAACTATCCGGGACAGGGGTATGAAAAACTGTTTTTT
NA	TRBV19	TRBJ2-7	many	CASSILGANDEQYF	TGTGCCAGTAGTATTTTAGGGGCCAACGACGAGCAGTACTTC
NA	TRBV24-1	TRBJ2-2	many	CATARSRTGELFF	TGTGCCACCGCCCGGAGCCGCACCGGGGAGCTGTTTTTT
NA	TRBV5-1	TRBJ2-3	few	CASSLGEPTDTQYF	TGCGCCAGCAGCTTGGGAGAGCCCACAGATACGCAGTATTTT
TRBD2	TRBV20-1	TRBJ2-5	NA	CGVAGVGETQCF	TGCGGGGTCGCGGGGGTAGGAGAGACCCAGTGCTTC
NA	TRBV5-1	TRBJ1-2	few	CASSLLGLNGYTF	TGCGCCAGCAGCTTATTGGGACTCAATGGCTACACCTTC
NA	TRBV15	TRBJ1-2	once	CATSRAGGGYTF	TGTGCCACCAGCAGAGCGGGAGGCGGCTACACCTTC
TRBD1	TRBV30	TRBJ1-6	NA	CAWSRTGASYSPLHF	TGTGCCTGGAGTAGAACAGGGGCTTCGTATTCACCCCTCCACTTT
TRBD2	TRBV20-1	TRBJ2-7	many	CSADESGSLYEQYF	TGCAGTGCTGATGAGAGCGGGAGCTTGTACGAGCAGTACTTC
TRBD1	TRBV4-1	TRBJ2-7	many	CASSVGQRNGEQYF	TGCGCCAGCAGCGTGGGACAGCGTAATGGTGAGCAGTACTTC
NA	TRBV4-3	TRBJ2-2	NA	CASSQVPTGELFF	TGCGCCAGCAGCCAAGTCCCCACCGGGGAGCTGTTTTTT
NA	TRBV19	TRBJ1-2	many	CASNPGGGRGYGYTF	TGTGCCAGTAACCCGGGAGGGGGGAGAGGCTATGGCTACACCTTC